The entry that follows covers one T cell receptor (beta chain) sequence. The sample belongs to a study of shared clonotypes between healthy human individuals. The CDR3 loop spans 14 amino acids. Germline V gene data show CDR1 as SGDLS and CDR2 as YYNGEE. V lost 1 base to trimming and J lost 2 bases, with 6 bases between them. Tens of thousands of T cell genomes, or approximately 190 ng DNA, went into the sorted-subset replicate PCRs. The table came from immunoSEQ multiplex PCR; TCRdb's copy has only in-frame clones and leaves some out. The table lists 1,500,000 or so clones, roughly 95% of them singletons, with about 1.2% in the top ten. Donors comprised only Caucasian adults living in Nashville, Tennessee.

What was sequenced was naive CD4+ T cells sorted from blood. Subset specified: CD45RA+ positively selected. This sequence was found in a man aged 30 to 45 in good health. The chain recombines TRBV9 with TRBJ2-2; D is uncertain. CDR3 coding DNA: TGTGCCAGCAGCGTATCTCATAACACCGGGGAGCTGTTTTTT. Its protein product is CASSVSHNTGELFF.